This T cell receptor beta chain was captured in a study of blood T cells in healthy people across ages. Germline V gives CDR1 SQVTM, CDR2 ANQGSEA. V was pared by 0 bases and J by 5 bases, with 11 bases of the junction left unmatched. This CDR3 is built from 16 residues. Through a sample-barcoded 5' primer and a J-beta primer mix, a second PCR was run for 7 to 11 cycles. Via MiXCR, TCRdb re-called the 5' RACE reads, giving one row per CDR3 protein. The table records fewer than 1.5 million distinct CDR3 sequences, 35% to 45% of them present only once. At least ten counts were recorded for this clonotype. Isolating PBMCs gave at least 6.5 million of these cells per sample.

The chain is built from TRBV29-1 and TRBJ2-5, with 8 bases that match TRBD1. The sample was blood. The TCR comes from a young woman in good health. The CDR3 DNA reads TGCAGCGTTGAAGACCCCCGACAGGGGAGCGTTGAGACCCAGTACTTC. Protein sequence: CSVEDPRQGSVETQYF. Full variable domain (rest looked up from reference TRBV29-1 and TRBJ2-5): SAVISQKPSRDICQRGTSLTIQCQVDSQVTMMFWYRQQPGQSLTLIATANQGSEATYESGFVIDKFPISRPNLTFSTLTVSNMSPEDSSIYLCSVEDPRQGSVETQYFGPGTRLLVL.